Below are 8 T cell receptor beta chains sequenced from a single sample in a study of monozygotic twins with cystic fibrosis. Sequencing used immunoSEQ multiplex PCR; TCRdb keeps in-frame clones, though not all of them. The sample contains 15,000 to 20,000 clones, about 97% of which appear only once. The sequenced sample consisted of blood. The receptors derive from a woman aged 25 to 39 with cystic fibrosis.

The sample holds a few counts of this clone. The chain combines TRBV6-5 with TRBJ2-7; 7 nucleotides match TRBD1. This CDR3 comprises 15 residues. Germline CDR1 reads MNHEY; CDR2 reads SVGAGI. Trimming at V came to 6 bases and at J to 6 bases, leaving 14 bases not matched to a gene. CDR3 in amino acids: CASSPGTVSSAEQYF. Here the CDR3 DNA reads TGTGCCAGCAGCCCCGGGACAGTCAGCTCCGCCGAGCAGTACTTC.

The V call is TRBV6-1, the J call TRBJ2-2; D not certain. Deletions cut 5 bases from V and 0 bases from J, with 7 bases between. The CDR3 is made up of 14 amino acids. CDR1 and CDR2 (germline): MNHNS, SASEGT. The CDR3 protein is CASSNFPNTGELFF. The CDR3 DNA reads TGTGCCAGCAGTAACTTTCCGAACACCGGGGAGCTGTTTTTT.

This chain joins TRBV7-9 and TRBJ1-2; D unresolved. Per the germline V gene, CDR1 is SEHNR and CDR2 is FQNEAQ (reference sequence). The CDR3 totals 19 residues. V was trimmed by 7 bases and J by 0 bases, leaving 27 bases between them. In DNA form, the CDR3 reads TGTGCCAGCACCCCTCGAGCGGCAGCGCCATCGGTTACTAACTATGGCTACACCTTC. Protein product: CASTPRAAAPSVTNYGYTF.

This chain links TRBV6-6 with TRBJ1-6, with D possibly TRBD1 on 5 matching bases. The V and J ends lost 5 bases and 4 bases respectively, with 12 bases between them. Germline V CDR1 and CDR2: MNHNY, SVGAGI (reference sequence). The CDR3 contains 15 residues. CDR3 nucleotides: TGTGCCAGCAGTAAGGGCGACAGTTATAATTCACCCCTCCACTTT. Amino acids: CASSKGDSYNSPLHF.

V usage is TRBV4-1 and J usage is TRBJ2-7, with 8 positions matching TRBD1. The CDR3 covers 16 residues. The V gene end was trimmed by 4 bases and the J gene end by 1 base; junction bases not matched to a gene: 9. The germline V gene has CDR1 MGHRA and CDR2 YSYEKL. CDR3: CASSRPGTGYSYEQYF. The CDR3 bases are TGCGCCAGCAGCCGCCCCGGGACAGGCTATTCCTACGAGCAGTACTTC.

The chain carries TRBV5-4 and TRBJ1-4; 7 bases align to TRBD1. The CDR3 covers 15 residues. Germline values: CDR1 SGHNT, CDR2 YYREEE (reference sequence). After removal of 3 bases from V and 8 bases from J, the junction contained 10 bases not matched to a gene. CDR3 residues: CASSSTGTANEKLFF. The DNA of the CDR3 is TGTGCCAGCAGCTCCACCGGGACAGCCAACGAAAAACTGTTTTTT. Supplemented by reference TRBV5-4 and TRBJ1-4, the full variable domain reads ETGVTQSPTHLIKTRGQQVTLRCSSQSGHNTVSWYQQALGQGPQFIFQYYREEENGRGNFPPRFSGLQFPNYSSELNVNALELDDSALYLCASSSTGTANEKLFFGSGTQLSVL.

The chain joins TRBV29-1 to TRBJ2-4; 16 nucleotides align to TRBD2. The CDR3 extends over 14 amino acids. V was pared by 6 bases and J by 12 bases, with 8 bases of the junction left unmatched. CDR1 and CDR2 from the germline V gene are SQVTM and ANQGSEA. CDR3 coding DNA: TGCAGCGTGGGACTAGCGGGGGGGAAGTCGGATCAGTACTTC. This encodes CSVGLAGGKSDQYF.

The genes are TRBV2 and TRBJ2-3, with D maybe TRBD1 (7 bases). Germline assignment: CDR1 SNHLY and CDR2 FYNNEI. CDR3 length: 15 amino acids. The V end was cut by 5 bases, the J end by 1 base, with 13 bases between. The CDR3 region is CASSTDREGTDTQYF. Here the CDR3 DNA reads TGTGCCAGCAGTACTGACAGGGAGGGCACAGATACGCAGTATTTT.